The source of this T cell receptor beta chain is a study of T cells expressing NK-cell markers. Study background: Sequencing covered eight donors, seven HCMV-seropositive and one seronegative. Study outcomes and limitations: The study found dominant NKG2C+ clonotypes at roughly 1.0-7.5% of CD8+ T cells in roughly six donors. Leadership of the CD3+CD56-NKG2C+ fraction also belonged to these clonotypes in several donors. Whether expanded NKG2C-expressing T cell clones recognize HCMV is unknown.

With the 5' RACE reads reprocessed, TCRdb shows one record per CDR3 protein and no DNA. Recorded for this sample: about 460,000 distinct CDR3 sequences. Turning to this clonotype: Antigen specificity is unknown.

There are 13 residues in the CDR3. Germline V lookup: CDR1 SEHNR, CDR2 FQNEAQ (reference sequence). The source material was blood T cells: a sorted CD56 or NKG2C T cell subset, CD4+ or CD8+ T cells, or bulk PBMC T cells (not recorded which). This chain links TRBV7-9 with TRBJ1-4; TCRdb calls TRBD1, which cannot be checked without DNA. This TCR derives from a woman aged 45-65 years in good health. The CDR3 reads CASSSRASEKLFF.